This T cell receptor beta chain was sequenced for a study of cytotoxic CD8 clonotypes in ibrutinib-treated CLL. Across the study: There were, on average, about 250,000 productive templates and 94,082 productive rearrangements per sample.

This CDR3 region has 15 residues. Trimming removed 4 bases from V and 2 bases from J, with 12 bases in between. Germline CDR1 and CDR2: ENHRY and SYGVKD. This table comes from immunoSEQ multiplex PCR, and its TCRdb copy is limited to in-frame clones, with some not included. The sample comprises roughly 100,000 clones, 70% to 85% of which are singletons, and about 29% rests with the top ten. The material sequenced was PBMCs, taken after 12 months of ibrutinib treatment. The chain employs TRBV10-3 and TRBJ1-5; perhaps TRBD1 as D (6 bases). This receptor was identified in a human donor with chronic lymphocytic leukemia. The CDR3 DNA is TGTGCCATCAGTGGTTCCGGGGGCGGCAATCAGCCCCAGCATTTT. Amino acids: CAISGSGGGNQPQHF.